This TCR beta chain was sequenced for a study of T-cell reconstitution after alpha-beta-depleted transplantation in children. Researchers prepared the TCRbeta library using unique molecular identifiers, the study reports. MiXCR was run by TCRdb on the PCR reads, yielding one entry per CDR3 protein. The table lists some 830,000 distinct CDR3 sequences, about 16% of them singletons. A note on this clonotype: Antigen specificity is unknown.

V gave up 7 bases and J gave up 4 bases, with 5 bases separating them. This CDR3 has 11 residues. Study-wide results and caveats: A year had passed since transplant, and T-cell counts and diversity by then came mostly from newly produced T cells. About two months after transplant, alpha-beta T cells reportedly came from several hundred expanded graft clones. After transplant, high TCRbeta diversity at day 60 in some patients arose from surviving recipient T cells and thymic progenitors.

The origin of this receptor is a male patient aged 10 to 17 who had a stem cell transplant for acute lymphoblastic leukemia, so the T cells may come from the graft donor. Sequencing used PBMCs, mostly from graft donor cells, obtained 360 days after TCRalphabeta/CD19-depleted stem cell transplant. The chain combines TRBV12-3 or TRBV12-4 with TRBJ2-1; D unresolved. The CDR3 loop reads CASKMYNEQFF. CDR3 coding DNA: TGTGCCAGCAAAATGTACAATGAGCAGTTCTTC.